What follows are 26 T cell receptor beta chains derived from one specimen sequenced in a study of early T cells in non-severe SARS-CoV-2 infection. TCRdb passed the 5' RACE reads through MiXCR, listing each CDR3 protein once. Altogether about 26,000 distinct CDR3 sequences are present, 4% to 4.5% being singletons, with the ten largest covering more than 5.5%. Sequenced sample: whole blood. The receptors originated from an adult who was a healthcare worker with PCR-confirmed SARS-CoV-2 infection or an uninfected control (not recorded which).

In its sample, this clonotype was seen a few times. CDR3 amino acids: CASTTDRGDQPQHF. CDR3 in DNA: TGTGCCAGCACAACGGACAGGGGTGATCAGCCCCAGCATTTT. The chain recombines TRBV12-3 or TRBV12-4 with TRBJ1-5; 9 nucleotides match TRBD1. The CDR3 totals 14 residues. The V segment lost 7 bases and the J segment 5 bases; nucleotides outside the gene matches: 6.

The table lists this clonotype with many counts. The J gene is TRBJ2-1, the V gene TRBV5-4, with 7 bases fitting TRBD2. Trimming cost V 0 bases and J 2 bases; bases outside gene matches: 5. The CDR3 contains 16 residues. CDR1 and CDR2 from the germline V gene are SGHNT and YYREEE (reference sequence). The CDR3 loop reads CASSLGAAGTYNEQFF. The CDR3 DNA reads as TGTGCCAGCAGCTTGGGGGCAGCGGGAACCTACAATGAGCAGTTCTTC.

At least ten counts were recorded for this clonotype. This rearrangement joins TRBV29-1 to TRBJ2-5; no firm D call. The length of the CDR3 is 12 residues. Germline CDR1 is SQVTM and CDR2 is ANQGSEA. V gave up 3 bases and J gave up 2 bases, with 7 bases separating them. CDR3 sequence (DNA): TGCAGCGTTGATACAGTACAAGAGACCCAGTACTTC. Translating gives CSVDTVQETQYF.

This clonotype appeared many times. The chain's CDR3 is CASSQRSTDTQYF. The CDR3 DNA sequence: TGTGCCAGCAGCCAGCGCAGCACAGATACGCAGTATTTT. The V call is TRBV3-1, the J call TRBJ2-3; D unclear. CDR3 length equals 13 residues. Germline loops: CDR1 LGHDT, CDR2 YNNKEL (reference sequence). The V end lost 3 bases, the J end lost 0 bases, and 4 bases lay between the germline ends.

In this sample, this clonotype turned up many times. An end of the junction does not agree with germline; a read error may underlie this. The CDR3 is CAWSMGGDHPQHF. The CDR3 DNA reads as TGTGCCTGGAGTATGGGAGGGGATCACCCCCAGCATTTT. This chain links TRBV30 with TRBJ1-5; a possible D gene is TRBD1 (5 bases). The CDR3 sequence is 13 residues long. CDR1 GTSNPN and CDR2 SVGIG come from the germline V gene (reference sequence).

This clonotype was seen repeatedly, ten times or more. The V call is TRBV6-6, the J call TRBJ1-1; unclear D gene. This CDR3 has 13 amino acids. Germline assignment: CDR1 MNHNY and CDR2 SVGAGI (reference sequence). Trimming took 6 bases from V and 1 from J, leaving 9 bases between them. The DNA of the CDR3 is TGTGCCAGCAGACTCGAGGGGAACACTGAAGCTTTCTTT. This encodes CASRLEGNTEAFF.

This clonotype was counted many times. This sequence joins TRBV12-3 or TRBV12-4 and TRBJ2-3; D not resolved. Trimming left V 6 bases short and J 4 bases short, with 5 bases between. The CDR3 has 11 residues. CDR3 amino acids: CASRLSDTQYF. The CDR3 DNA follows: TGTGCCAGCAGACTTTCAGATACGCAGTATTTT.

This clonotype was observed many times. The gene calls are TRBV6-2 or TRBV6-3 and TRBJ1-5; no definite D call. With 3 bases removed from V and 0 bases from J, the gap between germline ends came to 12 bases. The CDR3 is made up of 16 amino acids. CDR1 is MNHEY and CDR2 is SVGEGT in the germline V gene. CDR3 sequence (DNA): TGTGCCAGCAGTTATAGAGGGCTTTATAGCAATCAGCCCCAGCATTTT. Residues: CASSYRGLYSNQPQHF.

This clonotype is classed as medium-sized. J is TRBJ2-6 and V is TRBV6-4, with 7 bases matching TRBD2. This CDR3 is built from 17 residues. CDR1 is MRHNA, CDR2 SNTAGT, per germline. The J segment lost 0 bases and the V segment lost 0 bases, leaving 2 bases of the junction unmatched. The DNA of the CDR3 is TGTGCCAGCAGTGACTCACCGGGGGGCTCTGGGGCCAACGTCCTGACTTTC. It translates to CASSDSPGGSGANVLTF.

The sample holds a few counts of this clonotype. The chain couples TRBV7-2 to TRBJ2-2; TRBD2 matches at 10 bases. Germline V CDR1 and CDR2: SGHTA, FQGNSA. This CDR3 contains 16 residues. The J segment lost 4 bases and the V segment lost 4 bases, leaving 6 bases of the junction unmatched. CDR3 residues: CASSSSSGRSTGELFF. CDR3 nucleotides: TGTGCCAGCAGCTCCTCTAGCGGGAGAAGCACCGGGGAGCTGTTTTTT.

This clonotype has a handful of counts. The chain employs TRBV7-9 and TRBJ1-2; 8 nucleotides line up with TRBD1. V shed 1 base and J 0 bases; nucleotides not matched to a gene: 1. Germline loops: CDR1 SEHNR, CDR2 FQNEAQ (reference sequence). The CDR3 runs to 15 residues. The DNA for the CDR3 is TGTGCCAGCAGCTTAGGGACAGGGACTAACTATGGCTACACCTTC. Its translation: CASSLGTGTNYGYTF.

This clonotype appeared many times. CDR3 amino acids: CASSWTGVNIQYF. The CDR3 bases are TGTGCCAGCAGTTGGACAGGGGTAAACATTCAGTACTTC. This chain connects TRBV12-3 or TRBV12-4 to TRBJ2-4; 9 bases map to TRBD1. V gave up 4 bases and J gave up 6 bases; unmatched junction bases: 1. CDR3 size: 13 residues.

Many counts were recorded for this clonotype. Germline and junction disagree at one end, which may indicate a read error. The chain joins TRBV7-7 to TRBJ2-1; D possibly corresponds to TRBD1 (6 bases). Germline-derived CDR1 and CDR2 are SSHAT and FNYEAQ (reference sequence). The CDR3 spans 13 residues. CDR3 region: CASSQGGVGEQFF. The CDR3 DNA is TGTGCTAGCAGCCAAGGGGGAGTTGGTGAGCAGTTCTTC.

This clonotype has more than one count but fewer than ten. The chain has TRBV6-5 and TRBJ1-5; the D gene is possibly TRBD1 (5 bases). The germline V gene has CDR1 MNHEY and CDR2 SVGAGI. The V end was cut by 8 bases, the J end by 2 bases, with 16 bases between. The CDR3 has 15 amino acids. This CDR3 reads CASGRGGYGNQPQHF. CDR3 DNA: TGTGCCAGCGGGCGCGGGGGATATGGCAATCAGCCCCAGCATTTT.

This clonotype was seen ten or more times. The rearrangement joins TRBV4-1 to TRBJ2-1; 9 bases match TRBD2. The CDR3 is made up of 19 amino acids. Trimming took 3 bases from V and 0 from J; bases not matched to a gene: 12. Per the germline V gene, CDR1 is MGHRA and CDR2 is YSYEKL. This CDR3 reads CASSQFAGRGLASYNEQFF. The CDR3 DNA sequence: TGCGCCAGCAGCCAGTTCGCAGGTAGGGGACTAGCCTCCTACAATGAGCAGTTCTTC.

At least ten counts were recorded for this clonotype. The V gene is TRBV20-1, the J gene TRBJ1-2; TRBD1 matches at 7 bases. Trimming cost V 0 bases and J 4 bases; bases outside gene matches: 5. The CDR3 has 14 residues. Germline CDR1 reads DFQATT; CDR2 reads SNEGSKA (reference sequence). CDR3 in amino acids: CSAREGGYSYGYTF. In DNA, the CDR3 is TGCAGTGCTAGAGAAGGGGGCTATAGCTATGGCTACACCTTC.

This clonotype has at least ten counts. The V and J genes are TRBV19 and TRBJ2-3; D ambiguous. CDR1 is LNHDA and CDR2 is SQIVND in the germline V gene (reference sequence). This CDR3 is 16 amino acids long. Trimming removed 8 bases from V and 0 bases from J, with 18 bases in between. CDR3 protein: CASGPHLLYSTDTQYF. In DNA form, the CDR3 reads TGTGCCAGTGGACCCCACCTCCTATATAGCACAGATACGCAGTATTTT.

In this sample, this clonotype turned up many times. The gene calls are TRBV5-1 and TRBJ1-2; D not resolved. The V gene lost 0 bases and the J gene lost 4 bases, with 7 bases spanning the gap. The CDR3 length is 13 residues. CDR1 is SGHRS and CDR2 is YFSETQ in the germline V gene. In DNA form, the CDR3 reads TGCGCCAGCAGCTTGGGTACATTCTATGGCTACACCTTC. This sequence encodes CASSLGTFYGYTF.

This clonotype was counted a few times. The chain is built from TRBV14 and TRBJ2-3, with no clear D. The CDR3 spans 16 residues. Per germline, CDR1 SGHDN and CDR2 FVKESK. V gave up 0 bases and J gave up 11 bases, with 21 bases separating them. The DNA of the CDR3 is TGTGCCAGCAGCCAAGAAAGGGATACCCCCCCTATTGTGCAGTATTTT. Translated, it gives CASSQERDTPPIVQYF.

In this sample, this clonotype turned up many times. In nucleotides, the CDR3 is TGTGCCAGCAGCATAAAGGGACAGGGAAGTCAGCCCCAGCATTTT. Translation gives CASSIKGQGSQPQHF. The V call is TRBV11-2, the J call TRBJ1-5; 9 bases line up with TRBD1. V dropped 5 bases and J dropped 6; count of bases not matched to a gene: 8. Germline V gives CDR1 SGHAT, CDR2 FQNNGV. The CDR3 is made up of 15 amino acids.

This clonotype was counted ten times or more. V and J are TRBV29-1 and TRBJ1-5; 7 bases are a match to TRBD1. J was trimmed by 14 bases and V by 6 bases; bases with no gene match: 16. CDR1 and CDR2 (germline): SQVTM, ANQGSEA. CDR3 length: 13 amino acids. The CDR3 coding sequence is TGCAGCGTCTGGGAGGCAGGGGGGCAGAGGGAGCATTTT. Its translation: CSVWEAGGQREHF. Looking up the rest from reference TRBV29-1 and TRBJ1-5 gives the full variable domain: SAVISQKPSRDICQRGTSLTIQCQVDSQVTMMFWYRQQPGQSLTLIATANQGSEATYESGFVIDKFPISRPNLTFSTLTVSNMSPEDSSIYLCSVWEAGGQREHFGDGTRLSIL.

This clonotype was recorded many times. The chain links TRBV19 to TRBJ2-4, with D possibly TRBD1 on 7 matching bases. Trimming cost V 3 bases and J 0 bases, with 12 bases left between them. The germline gives CDR1 LNHDA, CDR2 SQIVND (reference sequence). The CDR3 contains 16 residues. The CDR3 region has the DNA TGTGCCAGTAGTATCGGAGGGGGCCTAGCCAAAAACATTCAGTACTTC. Residues: CASSIGGGLAKNIQYF.

This clonotype was seen repeatedly, ten times or more. This chain uses TRBV11-3 with TRBJ2-1, with D perhaps TRBD1 or TRBD2 (6 bases each). Looked up from germline, CDR1 is SGHNT and CDR2 is YENEEA. This CDR3 region has 15 residues. V was clipped by 1 base and J by 5 bases, with 12 bases between them. For the CDR3, the DNA is TGTGCCAGCAGCTTAGGGGGGGCAGACAACAATGAGCAGTTCTTC. Amino acids: CASSLGGADNNEQFF.

This clonotype occurred a few times. V gene TRBV6-2 or TRBV6-3 combines with J gene TRBJ2-1; 7 bases are a match to TRBD2. The CDR3 totals 14 residues. CDR1 MNHEY and CDR2 SVGEGT come from the germline V gene. Trimming cost V 7 bases and J 5 bases; bases outside gene matches: 8. The CDR3 here is CASIRDYFNNEQFF. CDR3 coding DNA: TGTGCCAGCATACGGGACTATTTCAACAATGAGCAGTTCTTC.

This clonotype was seen ten or more times. V is TRBV18 and J is TRBJ1-5; no definite D call. The CDR3 has 14 residues. V shed 2 bases and J shed 5 bases, with 10 bases lying between them. CDR1 is KGHSH and CDR2 is LQKENI in the germline V gene. The CDR3 bases are TGTGCCAGCTCACCAGTCCCGGCGGATCAGCCCCAGCATTTT. Translation: CASSPVPADQPQHF.

V usage is TRBV10-3 and J usage is TRBJ2-1; 12 nucleotides align to TRBD1. This CDR3 region has 17 residues. Losses at the gene ends were 5 bases for V and 1 base for J; bases not matched to a gene: 6. The germline V gene has CDR1 ENHRY and CDR2 SYGVKD. In DNA form, the CDR3 reads TGTGCCATCAGTCCGGGACAGGGGGCCCTATCCTACAATGAGCAGTTCTTC. Its protein product is CAISPGQGALSYNEQFF.